This T cell receptor beta chain came from a study of cytomegalovirus exposure and HLA in healthy donors. Study details: The study placed about four fifths of its approximately 400 genotyped donors in the Caucasian-associated ancestry cluster. Whole-study findings and limits: By HLA locus, TCR association rates varied in a later analysis, with DRB1 showing the most and HLA-C the fewest.

After removal of 2 bases from V and 3 bases from J, the junction contained 10 bases not matched to a gene. The CDR3 is 17 residues long. CDR1 and CDR2 from the germline V gene are MNHNS and SASEGT. To note about this clone: Its target is unknown.

PCR used 60 Vbeta primers and 13 Jbeta primers. Sequenced by immunoSEQ multiplex PCR; TCRdb stores in-frame clones only, minus some. The sample yields under 150,000 clones, 81% seen once. Sample: PBMCs. This receptor was obtained from a man younger than 35 in good health and CMV-seronegative. The chain carries TRBV6-1 and TRBJ2-7; TRBD1 matches 10 bases. DNA for the CDR3: TGTGCCAGCAGTGAATACGGGACAGGGGTACGGAGCTACGAGCAGTACTTC. Protein product: CASSEYGTGVRSYEQYF.